This T cell receptor (beta chain) is from a study of patients and donors after allogeneic stem cell transplantation. TCRdb re-called the RT-PCR reads through MiXCR, storing one row per CDR3 protein. In the table there are about 410,000 distinct CDR3 sequences, 16% of which are singletons. The sample taken for sequencing was blood, either unsorted or a sorted T cell fraction (not recorded which). The source is a human donor who was either an allogeneic HSCT recipient or a stem cell or donor lymphocyte infusion donor (not recorded which). It is not recorded whose cells these are; they may come from a transplant donor.

The chain's CDR3 is CATSRVPGLKETQYF. CDR3 bases: TGTGCCACCAGCAGAGTCCCTGGTCTGAAAGAGACCCAGTACTTC. The chain carries TRBV15 and TRBJ2-5; no clear D gene. CDR3 length equals 15 residues. Germline values: CDR1 LNHNV, CDR2 YYDKDF (reference sequence). With 1 base removed from V and 3 bases from J, the gap between germline ends came to 12 bases.